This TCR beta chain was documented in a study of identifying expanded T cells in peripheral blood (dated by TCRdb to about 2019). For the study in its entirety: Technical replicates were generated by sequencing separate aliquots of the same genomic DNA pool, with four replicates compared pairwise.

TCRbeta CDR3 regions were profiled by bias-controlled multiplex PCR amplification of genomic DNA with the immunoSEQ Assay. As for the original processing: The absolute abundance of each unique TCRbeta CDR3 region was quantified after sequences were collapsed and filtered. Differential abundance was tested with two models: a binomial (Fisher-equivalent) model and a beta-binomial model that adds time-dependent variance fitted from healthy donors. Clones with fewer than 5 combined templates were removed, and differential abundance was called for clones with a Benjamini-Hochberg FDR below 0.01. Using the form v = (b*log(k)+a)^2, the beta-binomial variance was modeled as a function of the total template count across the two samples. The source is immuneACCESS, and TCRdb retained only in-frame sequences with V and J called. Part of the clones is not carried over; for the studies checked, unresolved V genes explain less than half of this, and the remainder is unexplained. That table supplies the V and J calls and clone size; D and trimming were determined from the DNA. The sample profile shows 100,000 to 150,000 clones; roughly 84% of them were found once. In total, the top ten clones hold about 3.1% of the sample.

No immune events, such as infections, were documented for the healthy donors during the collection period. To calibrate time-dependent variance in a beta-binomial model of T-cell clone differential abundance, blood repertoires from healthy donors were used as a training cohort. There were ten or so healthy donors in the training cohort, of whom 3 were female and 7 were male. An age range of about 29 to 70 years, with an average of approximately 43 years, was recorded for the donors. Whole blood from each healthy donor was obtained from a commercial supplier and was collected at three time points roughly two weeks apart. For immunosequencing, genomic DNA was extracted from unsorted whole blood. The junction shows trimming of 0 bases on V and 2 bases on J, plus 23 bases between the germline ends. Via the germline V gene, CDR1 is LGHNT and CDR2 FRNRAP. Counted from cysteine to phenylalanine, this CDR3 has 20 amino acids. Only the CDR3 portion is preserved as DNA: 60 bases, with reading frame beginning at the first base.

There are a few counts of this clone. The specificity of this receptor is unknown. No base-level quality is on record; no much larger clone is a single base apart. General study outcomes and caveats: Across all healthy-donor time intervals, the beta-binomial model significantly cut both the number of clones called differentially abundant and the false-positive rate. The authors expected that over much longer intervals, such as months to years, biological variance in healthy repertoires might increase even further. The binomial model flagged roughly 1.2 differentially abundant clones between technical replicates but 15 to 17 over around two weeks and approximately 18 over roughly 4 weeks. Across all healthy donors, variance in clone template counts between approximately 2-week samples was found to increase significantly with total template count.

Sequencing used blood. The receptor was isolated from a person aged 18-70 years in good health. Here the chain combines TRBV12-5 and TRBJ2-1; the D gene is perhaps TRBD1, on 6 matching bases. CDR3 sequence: CASGLVKMPRGGGTYNEQFF. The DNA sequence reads TGTGCTAGTGGTTTGGTGAAGATGCCCAGGGGTGGGGGCACCTACAATGAGCAGTTCTTC.